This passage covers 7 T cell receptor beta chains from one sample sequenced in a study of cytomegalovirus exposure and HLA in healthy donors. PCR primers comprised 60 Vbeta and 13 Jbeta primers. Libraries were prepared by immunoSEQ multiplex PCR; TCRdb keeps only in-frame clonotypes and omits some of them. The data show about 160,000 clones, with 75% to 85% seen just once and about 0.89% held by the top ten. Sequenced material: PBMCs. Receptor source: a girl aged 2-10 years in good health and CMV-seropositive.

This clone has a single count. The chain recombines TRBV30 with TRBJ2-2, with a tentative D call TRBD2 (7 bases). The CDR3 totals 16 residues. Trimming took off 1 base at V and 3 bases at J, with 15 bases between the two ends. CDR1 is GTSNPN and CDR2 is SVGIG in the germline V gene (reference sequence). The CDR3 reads CAWSALGGLDTGELFF. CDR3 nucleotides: TGTGCCTGGAGTGCCTTGGGGGGGCTCGACACCGGGGAGCTGTTTTTT.

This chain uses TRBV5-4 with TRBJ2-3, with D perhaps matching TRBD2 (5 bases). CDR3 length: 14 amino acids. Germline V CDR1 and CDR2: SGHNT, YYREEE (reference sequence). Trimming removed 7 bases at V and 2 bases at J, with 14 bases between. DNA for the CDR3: TGTGCCAGCCGAAGAGGCGGGTACACAGATACGCAGTATTTT. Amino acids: CASRRGGYTDTQYF.

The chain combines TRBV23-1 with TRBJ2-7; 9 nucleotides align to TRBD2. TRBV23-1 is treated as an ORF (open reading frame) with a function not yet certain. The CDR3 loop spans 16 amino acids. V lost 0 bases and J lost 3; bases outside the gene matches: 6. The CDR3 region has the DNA TGCGCCAGCAGTCAATCGAGACTAGCGGAAATCTACGAGCAGTACTTC. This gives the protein CASSQSRLAEIYEQYF.

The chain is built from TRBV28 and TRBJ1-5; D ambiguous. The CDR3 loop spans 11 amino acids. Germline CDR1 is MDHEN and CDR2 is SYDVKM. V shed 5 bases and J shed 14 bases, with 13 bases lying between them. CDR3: CASSLYGVEHF. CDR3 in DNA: TGTGCCAGCAGTCTCTACGGGGTGGAGCATTTT.

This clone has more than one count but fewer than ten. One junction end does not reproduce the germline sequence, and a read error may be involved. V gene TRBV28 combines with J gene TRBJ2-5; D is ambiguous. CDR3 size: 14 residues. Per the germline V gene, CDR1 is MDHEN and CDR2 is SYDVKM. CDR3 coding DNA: TGTGCCAGCGGTTTCGGAGTGCGTCCCGAGACCCAGTACTTC. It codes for CASGFGVRPETQYF.

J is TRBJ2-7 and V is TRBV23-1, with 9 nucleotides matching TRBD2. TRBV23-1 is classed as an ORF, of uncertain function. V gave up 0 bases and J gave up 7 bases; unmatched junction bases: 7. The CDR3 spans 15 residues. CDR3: CASSQSRLAVAEQYF. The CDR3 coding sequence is TGCGCCAGCAGTCAATCGAGACTAGCGGTAGCAGAGCAGTACTTC.

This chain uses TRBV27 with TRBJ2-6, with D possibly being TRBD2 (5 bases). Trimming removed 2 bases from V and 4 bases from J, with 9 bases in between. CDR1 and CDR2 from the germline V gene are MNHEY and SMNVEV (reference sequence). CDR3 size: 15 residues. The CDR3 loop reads CASSLRGSGANVLTF. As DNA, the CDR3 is TGTGCCAGCAGTTTACGGGGATCCGGGGCCAACGTCCTGACTTTC.